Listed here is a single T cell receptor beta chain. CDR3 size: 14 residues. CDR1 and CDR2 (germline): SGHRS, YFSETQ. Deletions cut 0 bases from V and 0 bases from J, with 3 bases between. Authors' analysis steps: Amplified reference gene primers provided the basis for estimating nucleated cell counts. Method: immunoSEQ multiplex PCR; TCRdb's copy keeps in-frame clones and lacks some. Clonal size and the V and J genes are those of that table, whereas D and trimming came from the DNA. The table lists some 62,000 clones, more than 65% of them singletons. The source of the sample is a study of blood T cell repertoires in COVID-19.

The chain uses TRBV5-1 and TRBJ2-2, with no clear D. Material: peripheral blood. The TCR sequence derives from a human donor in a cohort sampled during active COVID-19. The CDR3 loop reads CASSLATNTGELFF. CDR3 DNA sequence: TGCGCCAGCAGCTTGGCCACGAACACCGGGGAGCTGTTTTTT.